Shown below are 29 T cell receptor beta chains from a single sample sequenced in a study of blood T cell repertoires in COVID-19. Some clones are missing from TCRdb's copy, which holds only in-frame ones; the method was immunoSEQ multiplex PCR. The sample includes around 40,000 clones, around three quarters of them seen just once. Sample: peripheral blood. These receptors originate from a man at least 80 years old with active or convalescent COVID-19.

This clone was observed a handful of times. The chain combines TRBV28 with TRBJ1-5; 7 bases are shared with TRBD1. Germline CDR1 MDHEN, CDR2 SYDVKM. The CDR3 contains 14 residues. V shed 6 bases, J shed 3 bases, and the junction held 5 bases outside the gene matches. The CDR3 sequence is CASRPTGINQPQHF. DNA of the CDR3: TGTGCCAGCAGACCGACAGGGATCAATCAGCCCCAGCATTTT.

CDR3 residues: CSASGGPSSYEQYF. DNA of the CDR3: TGCAGTGCTAGTGGGGGCCCTAGCTCCTACGAGCAGTACTTC. The V call is TRBV20-1, the J call TRBJ2-7, with a weak D call TRBD1 (6 bases). V was shortened by 3 bases and J by 0 bases, with 12 bases between the two germline ends. Germline V lookup: CDR1 DFQATT, CDR2 SNEGSKA (reference sequence). The CDR3 has 14 amino acids.

This chain joins TRBV10-3 and TRBJ2-7, with 7 bases aligning to TRBD2. The CDR3 is made up of 12 amino acids. Germline-derived CDR1 and CDR2 are ENHRY and SYGVKD. V lost 4 bases, J lost 9 bases, and 6 bases stayed unmatched. The CDR3 sequence: CAISGGTIVQYF. CDR3 nucleotide sequence: TGTGCCATCAGTGGGGGGACTATAGTGCAGTACTTC.

This clone was recorded once. The chain combines TRBV5-1 with TRBJ1-6, with D uncertain. This CDR3 spans 17 amino acids. Germline V gene lookup returns CDR1 SGHRS and CDR2 YFSETQ. The ends were cut back, 4 bases at V and 0 bases at J, with 14 bases in the middle. As DNA, the CDR3 is TGCGCCAGCAGCCAGCGAGCAGAGAGCTCCTATAATTCACCCCTCCACTTT. Translation gives CASSQRAESSYNSPLHF.

The chain joins TRBV5-4 to TRBJ2-3; TRBD1 aligns across 9 bases. CDR1 and CDR2 from the germline V gene are SGHNT and YYREEE (reference sequence). With 2 bases clipped from V and 4 bases from J, the junction kept 5 bases outside the gene matches. The CDR3 runs 15 residues. In nucleotides, the CDR3 is TGTGCCAGCAGCTTACAGGGGGCGCACCCAGATACGCAGTATTTT. Protein sequence: CASSLQGAHPDTQYF.

The V call is TRBV7-9, the J call TRBJ1-1; 9 bases agree with TRBD1. V was clipped by 8 bases and J by 3 bases; unmatched bases: 10. CDR3 length: 15 amino acids. Germline V gene data show CDR1 as SEHNR and CDR2 as FQNEAQ (reference sequence). The chain's CDR3 is CASGKRQGEYTEAFF. In DNA, the CDR3 is TGTGCCAGCGGGAAACGACAGGGGGAGTACACTGAAGCTTTCTTT.

CDR3 sequence reads: CASSKGQGGTNEKLFF. The CDR3, as DNA: TGTGCCAGCAGCAAAGGGCAGGGGGGTACTAATGAAAAACTGTTTTTT. The rearrangement joins TRBV21-1 to TRBJ1-4; TRBD1, the table's D call, was not compared with the DNA. TRBV21-1 is described as a pseudogene. The CDR3 has 16 residues.

This clone was picked up a small number of times. CDR3 residues: CASSSRYSYEQYF. The CDR3 DNA follows: TGTGCCAGCAGTTCCCGATACAGCTACGAGCAGTACTTC. This chain uses TRBV28 with TRBJ2-7; D uncertain. V was trimmed by 4 bases and J by 3 bases, leaving 10 bases between them. This CDR3 is built from 13 residues. Germline values: CDR1 MDHEN, CDR2 SYDVKM.

The chain is built from TRBV28 and TRBJ2-5; 10 bases agree with TRBD2. Germline V gene sequence: CDR1 MDHEN, CDR2 SYDVKM. J lost 2 bases, V lost 7 bases, and 7 bases had no gene match. The CDR3 runs 15 residues. This CDR3 reads CASTRPLAGQETQYF. CDR3 nucleotides: TGTGCCAGCACCCGCCCACTAGCGGGACAAGAGACCCAGTACTTC. Filled out from reference TRBV28 and TRBJ2-5, the complete variable domain reads DVKVTQSSRYLVKRTGEKVFLECVQDMDHENMFWYRQDPGLGLRLIYFSYDVKMKEKGDIPEGYSVSREKKERFSLILESASTNQTSMYLCASTRPLAGQETQYFGPGTRLLVL.

A few counts support this clone. The chain links TRBV5-6 to TRBJ2-1, with 11 bases matching TRBD1. V shed 3 bases and J 6 bases; nucleotides not matched to a gene: 5. Germline CDR1 is SGHDT and CDR2 is YYEEEE. The CDR3 is 15 residues long. The CDR3 region is CASSSRDRGSNEQFF. In DNA form, the CDR3 reads TGTGCCAGCAGCTCCCGGGACAGGGGGTCCAATGAGCAGTTCTTC.

The CDR3, as DNA: TGTGCCAGCAGCTTCTCTAGCGGATCCTACGAGCAGTACTTC. Protein: CASSFSSGSYEQYF. The V gene is TRBV7-3, the J gene TRBJ2-7; 7 nucleotides agree with TRBD2. CDR1 SGHTA and CDR2 FQGTGA come from the germline V gene. The CDR3 extends over 14 amino acids. V shed 3 bases, J shed 1 base, and the junction held 3 bases outside the gene matches.

This clone was recorded a few times. This rearrangement joins TRBV29-1 to TRBJ2-7; 7 bases map to TRBD1. The germline V gene has CDR1 SQVTM and CDR2 ANQGSEA. V dropped 4 bases and J dropped 1; count of bases not matched to a gene: 7. The CDR3 consists of 14 residues. The CDR3 nucleotides are TGCAGCGTTGGACCGGGACAGAGATCCTACGAGCAGTACTTC. Amino acid sequence: CSVGPGQRSYEQYF.

The chain combines TRBV7-9 with TRBJ1-5; 8 bases agree with TRBD1. Germline V gene lookup returns CDR1 SEHNR and CDR2 FQNEAQ (reference sequence). The CDR3 loop spans 16 amino acids. V dropped 5 bases and J dropped 0; count of bases not matched to a gene: 6. The chain's CDR3 is CASSPDRDYSNQPQHF. CDR3 nucleotides: TGTGCCAGCAGCCCGGACAGGGACTATAGCAATCAGCCCCAGCATTTT.

The chain employs TRBV5-1 and TRBJ2-5; TRBD2 agrees at 9 bases. Germline loops: CDR1 SGHRS, CDR2 YFSETQ. This CDR3 region has 16 residues. Germline trimming cut 4 bases from V and 4 bases from J; bases unmatched to any gene: 11. The DNA for the CDR3 is TGCGCCAGCAGCGCCCAGGTTGGAGCGGGGGGAGAGACCCAGTACTTC. As protein: CASSAQVGAGGETQYF.

The chain's CDR3 is CASSEEGGQIYEQYF. The CDR3 DNA reads as TGTGCCAGCAGTGAAGAAGGGGGACAAATCTACGAGCAGTACTTC. The V and J genes are TRBV6-1 and TRBJ2-7, with D possibly being TRBD1 (6 bases). The ends were cut back, 1 base at V and 3 bases at J, with 13 bases in the middle. The CDR3 extends over 15 amino acids. CDR1 and CDR2 from the germline V gene are MNHNS and SASEGT.

This chain joins TRBV6-1 and TRBJ2-1, with D uncertain. Trimming took 2 bases from V and 10 from J, leaving 6 bases between them. The CDR3 has 11 amino acids. The germline V gene encodes CDR1 MNHNS and CDR2 SASEGT. CDR3 coding DNA: TGTGCCAGCAGTGAAAGCAGGGAGCAGTTCTTC. It is translated as CASSESREQFF.

The chain links TRBV15 to TRBJ1-3; no firm D call. CDR3 size: 13 residues. Trimming took off 6 bases at V and 0 bases at J, with 6 bases between the two ends. Germline CDR1 LNHNV, CDR2 YYDKDF (reference sequence). CDR3 DNA sequence: TGTGCCACCAGACAGAACTCTGGAAACACCATATATTTT. Translated, it gives CATRQNSGNTIYF.

The V and J genes are TRBV5-1 and TRBJ2-5; 8 nucleotides match TRBD1. This CDR3 spans 16 amino acids. CDR1 is SGHRS and CDR2 is YFSETQ in the germline V gene. J lost 4 bases, V lost 3 bases, and 11 bases had no gene match. CDR3 sequence reads: CASSSAGTGMGETQYF. In DNA form, the CDR3 reads TGCGCCAGCAGCTCCGCCGGGACAGGAATGGGAGAGACCCAGTACTTC.

The chain is built from TRBV28 and TRBJ1-4; no clear D. The CDR3 runs 10 residues. With 4 bases removed from V and 12 bases from J, the gap between germline ends came to 6 bases. From germline, CDR1 is MDHEN and CDR2 SYDVKM. DNA of the CDR3: TGTGCCAGCAGTTCGAGGGAACTGTTTTTT. Encoded protein: CASSSRELFF.

This clone was seen more than once but under ten times. This rearrangement joins TRBV7-2 to TRBJ2-2; 8 positions match TRBD2. J was trimmed by 1 base and V by 5 bases; bases with no gene match: 6. The germline gives CDR1 SGHTA, CDR2 FQGNSA. This CDR3 spans 16 amino acids. Here the CDR3 reads CASSPPSGGNTGELFF. The CDR3 DNA sequence: TGTGCCAGCAGCCCCCCCAGCGGGGGGAACACCGGGGAGCTGTTTTTT.

In DNA form, the CDR3 reads TGTGCCTGGAGTAACCCGGGACAGGGCAGCTCCTACGAGCAGTACTTC. Amino acids: CAWSNPGQGSSYEQYF. This chain joins TRBV30 and TRBJ2-7; 9 nucleotides align to TRBD1. The V gene's germline CDR1 is GTSNPN and CDR2 SVGIG (reference sequence). The V and J ends lost 2 bases and 0 bases, in that order; junction bases with no gene match: 8. The CDR3 sequence is 16 residues long. Full variable domain (missing parts from reference TRBV30 and TRBJ2-7): SQTIHQWPATLVQPVGSPLSLECTVEGTSNPNLYWYRQAAGRGLQLLFYSVGIGQISSEVPQNLSASRPQDRQFILSSKKLLLSDSGFYLCAWSNPGQGSSYEQYFGPGTRLTVT.

This CDR3 is CASSSGRGDTDTQYF. In nucleotides, the CDR3 is TGTGCCAGTAGTAGCGGGAGGGGAGACACAGATACGCAGTATTTT. The chain combines TRBV19 with TRBJ2-3, with 9 positions matching TRBD2. V trimming: 4 bases; J trimming: 2 bases; junction bases outside the gene matches: 4. Germline V gives CDR1 LNHDA, CDR2 SQIVND (reference sequence). The CDR3 sequence is 15 residues long.

This chain links TRBV19 with TRBJ1-6; D gene uncertain. CDR1 is LNHDA and CDR2 is SQIVND in the germline V gene (reference sequence). The CDR3 sequence is 13 residues long. The V and J ends lost 5 bases and 15 bases respectively, with 17 bases between them. CDR3 bases: TGTGCCAGTAGTCTGGGCGCGTCCCGTCTCCTCCACTTT. Protein: CASSLGASRLLHF.

This clone has only one observation. This rearrangement joins TRBV11-2 to TRBJ1-1; D is undetermined. Germline loops: CDR1 SGHAT, CDR2 FQNNGV. V was pared by 1 base and J by 1 base, with 7 bases between. The CDR3 has 14 amino acids. DNA for the CDR3: TGTGCCAGCAGCTTAGTATCGGGGAACACTGAAGCTTTCTTT. It is translated as CASSLVSGNTEAFF.

The rearrangement uses TRBV2 and TRBJ1-1; D gene ambiguous. CDR1 is SNHLY, CDR2 FYNNEI, per germline. The CDR3 totals 12 residues. The ends were cut back, 10 bases at V and 1 base at J, with 10 bases in the middle. In DNA, the CDR3 is TGTGCCACCGAGACAAGGAACACTGAAGCTTTCTTT. It specifies CATETRNTEAFF.

V usage is TRBV6-6 and J usage is TRBJ1-5; maybe TRBD1 (5 bases). The CDR3 spans 16 residues. Deletions cut 2 bases from V and 6 bases from J, with 17 bases between. CDR1 and CDR2 from the germline V gene are MNHNY and SVGAGI (reference sequence). The CDR3 nucleotides are TGTGCCAGCAGTTACCTTGGCCCGGGGGGAAGTCAGCCCCAGCATTTT. It translates to CASSYLGPGGSQPQHF.

The chain carries TRBV11-3 and TRBJ2-7; 11 nucleotides line up with TRBD2. The CDR3 totals 15 residues. Germline V lookup: CDR1 SGHNT, CDR2 YENEEA. Trimming cost V 6 bases and J 5 bases; bases outside gene matches: 9. CDR3 sequence (DNA): TGTGCCAGCAGTTTAACCGGGACTAGCGGCCACGAGCAGTACTTC. It codes for CASSLTGTSGHEQYF. The full variable domain, in which reference TRBV11-3 and TRBJ2-7 provide the parts outside the CDR3, is EAGVVQSPRYKIIEKKQPVAFWCNPISGHNTLYWYLQNLGQGPELLIRYENEEAVDDSQLPKDRFSAERLKGVDSTLKIQPAELGDSAVYLCASSLTGTSGHEQYFGPGTRLTVT.

This rearrangement joins TRBV6-2 or TRBV6-3 to TRBJ2-7; 7 bases align to TRBD1. V was clipped by 5 bases and J by 4 bases; unmatched bases: 11. Per germline, CDR1 MNHEY and CDR2 SVGEGT. This CDR3 comprises 15 residues. CDR3 DNA sequence: TGTGCCAGCAGTCCCCTCGAGACAGGGACGTACGAGCAGTACTTC. It is translated as CASSPLETGTYEQYF.

The chain uses TRBV5-4 and TRBJ2-5; TRBD2 matches at 10 bases. V was pared by 4 bases and J by 3 bases, with 3 bases of the junction left unmatched. The CDR3 is 14 residues long. CDR1 and CDR2 from the germline V gene are SGHNT and YYREEE (reference sequence). In DNA form, the CDR3 reads TGTGCCAGCAGCCAAGGACTAGCGGAAGAGACCCAGTACTTC. It translates to CASSQGLAEETQYF.